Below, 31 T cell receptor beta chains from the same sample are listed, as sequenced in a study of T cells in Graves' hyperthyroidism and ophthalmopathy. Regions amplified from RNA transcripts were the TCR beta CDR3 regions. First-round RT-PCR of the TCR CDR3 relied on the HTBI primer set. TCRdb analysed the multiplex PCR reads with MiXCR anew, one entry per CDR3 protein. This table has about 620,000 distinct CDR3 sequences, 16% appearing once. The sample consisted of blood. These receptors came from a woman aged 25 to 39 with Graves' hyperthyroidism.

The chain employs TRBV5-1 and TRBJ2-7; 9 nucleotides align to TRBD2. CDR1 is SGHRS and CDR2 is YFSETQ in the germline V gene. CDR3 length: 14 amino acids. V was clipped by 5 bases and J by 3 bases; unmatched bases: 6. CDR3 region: CASRTREGGYEQYF. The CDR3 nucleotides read TGCGCCAGCAGAACGCGGGAGGGCGGCTACGAGCAGTACTTC.

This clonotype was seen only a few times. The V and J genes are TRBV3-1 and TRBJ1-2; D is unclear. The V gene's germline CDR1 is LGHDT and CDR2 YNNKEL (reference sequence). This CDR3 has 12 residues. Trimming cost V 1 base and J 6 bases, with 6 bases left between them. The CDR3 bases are TGTGCCAGCAGCCAAGGAGTGGATGGCTACACCTTC. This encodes CASSQGVDGYTF.

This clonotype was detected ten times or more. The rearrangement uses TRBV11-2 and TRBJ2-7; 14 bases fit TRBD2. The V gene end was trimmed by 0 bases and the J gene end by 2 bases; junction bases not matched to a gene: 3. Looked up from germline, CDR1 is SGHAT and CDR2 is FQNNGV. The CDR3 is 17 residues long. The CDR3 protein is CASSLDRGLAGAYEQYF. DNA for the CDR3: TGTGCCAGCAGCTTAGATCGGGGACTAGCGGGGGCCTACGAGCAGTACTTC. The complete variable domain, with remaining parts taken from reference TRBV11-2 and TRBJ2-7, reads EAGVAQSPRYKIIEKRQSVAFWCNPISGHATLYWYQQILGQGPKLLIQFQNNGVVDDSQLPKDRFSAERLKGVDSTLKIQPAKLEDSAVYLCASSLDRGLAGAYEQYFGPGTRLTVT.

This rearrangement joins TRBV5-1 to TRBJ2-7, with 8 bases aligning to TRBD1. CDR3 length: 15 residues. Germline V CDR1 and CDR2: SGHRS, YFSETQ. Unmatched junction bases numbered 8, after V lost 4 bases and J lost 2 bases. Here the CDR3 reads CASSTGQGVPYEQYF. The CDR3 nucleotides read TGCGCCAGCAGCACCGGACAGGGAGTTCCCTACGAGCAGTACTTC. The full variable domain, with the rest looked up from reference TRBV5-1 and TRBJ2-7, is KAGVTQTPRYLIKTRGQQVTLSCSPISGHRSVSWYQQTPGQGLQFLFEYFSETQRNKGNFPGRFSGRQFSNSRSEMNVSTLELGDSALYLCASSTGQGVPYEQYFGPGTRLTVT.

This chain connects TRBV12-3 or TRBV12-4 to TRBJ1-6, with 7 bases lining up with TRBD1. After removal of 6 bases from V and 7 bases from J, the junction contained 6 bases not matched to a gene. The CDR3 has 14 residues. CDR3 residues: CASRRDRVNSPLHF. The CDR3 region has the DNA TGTGCCAGCAGACGAGACAGGGTCAATTCACCCCTCCACTTT.

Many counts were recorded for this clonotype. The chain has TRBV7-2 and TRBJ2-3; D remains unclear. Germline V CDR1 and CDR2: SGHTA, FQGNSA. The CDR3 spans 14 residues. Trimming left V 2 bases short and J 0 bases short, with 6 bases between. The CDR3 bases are TGTGCCAGCAGCTTATCCCGGAGCACAGATACGCAGTATTTT. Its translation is CASSLSRSTDTQYF.

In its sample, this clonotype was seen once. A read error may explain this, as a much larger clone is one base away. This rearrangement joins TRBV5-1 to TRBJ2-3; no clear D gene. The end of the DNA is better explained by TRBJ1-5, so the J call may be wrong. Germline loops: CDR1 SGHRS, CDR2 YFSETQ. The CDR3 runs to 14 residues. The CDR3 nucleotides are TGCGCCAGCAGCGATAAGACGGGCACAGATACGCAGCATTTT. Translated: CASSDKTGTDTQHF.

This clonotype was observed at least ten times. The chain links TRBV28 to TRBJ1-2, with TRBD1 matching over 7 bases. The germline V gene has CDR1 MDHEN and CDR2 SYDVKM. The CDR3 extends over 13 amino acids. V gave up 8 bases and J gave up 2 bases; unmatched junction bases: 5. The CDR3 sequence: CASGGQVNYGYTF. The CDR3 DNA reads TGTGCCAGCGGCGGACAGGTCAACTATGGCTACACCTTC.

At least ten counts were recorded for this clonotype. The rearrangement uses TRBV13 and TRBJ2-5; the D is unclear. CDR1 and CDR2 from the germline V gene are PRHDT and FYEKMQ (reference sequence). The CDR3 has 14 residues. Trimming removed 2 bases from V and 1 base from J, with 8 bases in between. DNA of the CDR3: TGTGCCAGCAGCTTAAAGTCCTTCCAAGAGACCCAGTACTTC. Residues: CASSLKSFQETQYF.

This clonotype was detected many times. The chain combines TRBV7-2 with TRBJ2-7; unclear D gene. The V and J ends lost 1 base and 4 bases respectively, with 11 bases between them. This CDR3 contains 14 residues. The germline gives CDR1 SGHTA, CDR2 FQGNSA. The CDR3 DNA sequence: TGTGCCAGCAGCTTAGTTGTAGACTCATACGAGCAGTACTTC. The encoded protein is CASSLVVDSYEQYF.

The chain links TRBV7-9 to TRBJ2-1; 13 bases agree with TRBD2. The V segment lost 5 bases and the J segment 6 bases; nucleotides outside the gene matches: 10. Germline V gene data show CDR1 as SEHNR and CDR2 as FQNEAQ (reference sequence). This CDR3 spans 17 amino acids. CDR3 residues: CASSPRTSGGKTNEQFF. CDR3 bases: TGTGCCAGCAGCCCGAGGACTAGCGGGGGCAAGACCAATGAGCAGTTCTTC.

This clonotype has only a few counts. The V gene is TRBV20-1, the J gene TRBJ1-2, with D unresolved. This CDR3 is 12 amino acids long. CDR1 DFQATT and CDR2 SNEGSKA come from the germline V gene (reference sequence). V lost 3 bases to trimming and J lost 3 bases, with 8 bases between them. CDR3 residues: CSASGDHYGYTF. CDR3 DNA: TGCAGTGCTAGCGGGGATCACTATGGCTACACCTTC.

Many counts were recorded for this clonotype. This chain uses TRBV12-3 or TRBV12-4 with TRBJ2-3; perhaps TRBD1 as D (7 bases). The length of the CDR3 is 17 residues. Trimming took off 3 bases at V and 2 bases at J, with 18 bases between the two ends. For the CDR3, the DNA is TGTGCCAGCAGTTTCCTGACAGGGAGGAGGGTCACAGATACGCAGTATTTT. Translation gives CASSFLTGRRVTDTQYF.

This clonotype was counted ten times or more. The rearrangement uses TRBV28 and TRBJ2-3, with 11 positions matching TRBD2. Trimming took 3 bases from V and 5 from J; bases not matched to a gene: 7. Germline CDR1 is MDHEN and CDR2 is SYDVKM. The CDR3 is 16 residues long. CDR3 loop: CASSFPGLAGVDTQYF. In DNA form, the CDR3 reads TGTGCCAGCAGTTTCCCCGGACTAGCGGGTGTAGATACGCAGTATTTT.

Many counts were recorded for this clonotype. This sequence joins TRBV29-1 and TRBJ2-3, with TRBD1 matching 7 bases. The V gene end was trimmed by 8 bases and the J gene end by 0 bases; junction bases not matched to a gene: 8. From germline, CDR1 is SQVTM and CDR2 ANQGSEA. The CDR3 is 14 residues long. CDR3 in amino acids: CSITGTASTDTQYF. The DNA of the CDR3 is TGCAGCATAACCGGGACAGCTAGCACAGATACGCAGTATTTT.

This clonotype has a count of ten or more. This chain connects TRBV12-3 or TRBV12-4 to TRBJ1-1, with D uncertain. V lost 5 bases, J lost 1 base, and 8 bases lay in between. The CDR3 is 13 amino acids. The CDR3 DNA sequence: TGTGCCAGCAGTACAAGACAGAACACTGAAGCTTTCTTT. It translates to CASSTRQNTEAFF.

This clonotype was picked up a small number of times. CDR3 loop: CASSSGQGDLFGNQPQHF. Written as DNA, the CDR3 is TGTGCCAGCAGTTCCGGACAGGGGGACCTTTTCGGAAATCAGCCCCAGCATTTT. The V gene is TRBV6-2 or TRBV6-3, the J gene TRBJ1-5; the match to TRBD1 covers 10 bases. CDR1 is MNHEY and CDR2 is SVGEGT in the germline V gene. V dropped 4 bases and J dropped 4; count of bases not matched to a gene: 13. This CDR3 has 18 amino acids.

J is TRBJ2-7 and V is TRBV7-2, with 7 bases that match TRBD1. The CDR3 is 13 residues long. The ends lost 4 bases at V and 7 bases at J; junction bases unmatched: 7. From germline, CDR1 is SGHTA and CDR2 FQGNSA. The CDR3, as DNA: TGTGCCAGCAGCTCGGTACACAGGGGTGAGCAGTACTTC. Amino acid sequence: CASSSVHRGEQYF. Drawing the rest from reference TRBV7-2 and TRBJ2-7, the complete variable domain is GAGVSQSPSNKVTEKGKDVELRCDPISGHTALYWYRQSLGQGLEFLIYFQGNSAPDKSGLPSDRFSAERTGGSVSTLTIQRTQQEDSAVYLCASSSVHRGEQYFGPGTRLTVT.

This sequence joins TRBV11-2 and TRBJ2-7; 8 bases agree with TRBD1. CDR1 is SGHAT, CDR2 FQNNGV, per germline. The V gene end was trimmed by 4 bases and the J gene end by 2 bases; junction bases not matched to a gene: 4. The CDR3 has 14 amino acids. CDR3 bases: TGTGCCAGCAGCTGGGACAGGCAGACCTACGAGCAGTACTTC. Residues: CASSWDRQTYEQYF.

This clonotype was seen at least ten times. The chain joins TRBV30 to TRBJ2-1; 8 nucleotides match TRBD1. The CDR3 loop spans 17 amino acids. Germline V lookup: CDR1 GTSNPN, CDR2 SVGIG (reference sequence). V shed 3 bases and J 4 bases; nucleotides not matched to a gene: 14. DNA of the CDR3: TGTGCCTGGAGAATACCTAGGACAGGGCTTACTTACAATGAGCAGTTCTTC. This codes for CAWRIPRTGLTYNEQFF.

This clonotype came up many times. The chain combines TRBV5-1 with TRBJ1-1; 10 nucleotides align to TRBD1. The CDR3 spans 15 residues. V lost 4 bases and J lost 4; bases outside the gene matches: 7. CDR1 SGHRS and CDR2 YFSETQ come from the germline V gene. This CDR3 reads CASSTVGQGSTEAFF. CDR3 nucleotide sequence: TGCGCCAGCAGCACCGTGGGACAGGGGTCCACTGAAGCTTTCTTT.

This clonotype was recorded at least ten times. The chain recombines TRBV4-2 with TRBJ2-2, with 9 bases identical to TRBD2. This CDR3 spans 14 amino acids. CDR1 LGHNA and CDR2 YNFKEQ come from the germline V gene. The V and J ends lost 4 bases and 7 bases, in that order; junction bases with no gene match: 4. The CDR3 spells CASSRREGGGELFF. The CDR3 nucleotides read TGTGCCAGCAGCCGGCGGGAGGGCGGCGGGGAGCTGTTTTTT.

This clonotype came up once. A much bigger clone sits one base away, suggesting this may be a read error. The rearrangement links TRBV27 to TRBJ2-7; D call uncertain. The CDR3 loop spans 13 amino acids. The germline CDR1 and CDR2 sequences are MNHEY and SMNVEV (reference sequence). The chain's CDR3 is CASSLSKPYGQYF. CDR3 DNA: TGTGCCAGCAGTTTGTCGAAACCCTACGGGCAGTACTTC.

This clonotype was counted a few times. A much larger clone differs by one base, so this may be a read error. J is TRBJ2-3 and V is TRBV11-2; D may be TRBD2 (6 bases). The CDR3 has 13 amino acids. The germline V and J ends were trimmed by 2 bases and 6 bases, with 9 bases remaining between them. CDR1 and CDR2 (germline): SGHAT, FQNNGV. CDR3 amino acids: CASSLYRGDTQYF. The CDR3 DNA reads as TGTGCCAGCAGCTTATATCGGGGGGATACGCAGTATTTT.

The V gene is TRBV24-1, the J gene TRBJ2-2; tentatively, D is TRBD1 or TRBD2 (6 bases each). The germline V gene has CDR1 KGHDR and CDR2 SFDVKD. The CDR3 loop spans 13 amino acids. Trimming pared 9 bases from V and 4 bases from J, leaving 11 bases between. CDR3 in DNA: TGTGCCACCGGAGGGGGTTCCACCGGGGAGCTGTTTTTT. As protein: CATGGGSTGELFF.

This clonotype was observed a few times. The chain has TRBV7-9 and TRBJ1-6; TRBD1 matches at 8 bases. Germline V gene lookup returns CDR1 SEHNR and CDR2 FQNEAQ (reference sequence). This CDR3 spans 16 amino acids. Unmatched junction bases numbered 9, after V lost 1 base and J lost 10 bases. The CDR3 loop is CASSLGSGGEWSPLHF. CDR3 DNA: TGTGCCAGCAGCTTAGGCTCAGGGGGCGAATGGTCACCCCTCCACTTT.

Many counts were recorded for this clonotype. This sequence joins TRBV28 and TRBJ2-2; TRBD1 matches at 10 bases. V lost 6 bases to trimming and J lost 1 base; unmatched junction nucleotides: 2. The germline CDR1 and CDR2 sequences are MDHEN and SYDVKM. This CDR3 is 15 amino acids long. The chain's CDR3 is CASRRDRGNTGELFF. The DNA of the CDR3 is TGTGCCAGCAGGCGGGACAGGGGGAACACCGGGGAGCTGTTTTTT.

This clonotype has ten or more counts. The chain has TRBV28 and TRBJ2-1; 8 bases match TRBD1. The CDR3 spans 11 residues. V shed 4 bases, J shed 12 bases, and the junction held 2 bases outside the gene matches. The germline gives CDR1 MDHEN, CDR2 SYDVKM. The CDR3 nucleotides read TGTGCCAGCAGTTCAGGGGGCGGGCAGTTCTTC. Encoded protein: CASSSGGGQFF.

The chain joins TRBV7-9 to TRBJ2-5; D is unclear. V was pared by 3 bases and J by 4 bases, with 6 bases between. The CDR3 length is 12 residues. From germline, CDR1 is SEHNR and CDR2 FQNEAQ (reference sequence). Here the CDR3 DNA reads TGTGCCAGCAGCTTTCCCTCAGAGACCCAGTACTTC. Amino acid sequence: CASSFPSETQYF.

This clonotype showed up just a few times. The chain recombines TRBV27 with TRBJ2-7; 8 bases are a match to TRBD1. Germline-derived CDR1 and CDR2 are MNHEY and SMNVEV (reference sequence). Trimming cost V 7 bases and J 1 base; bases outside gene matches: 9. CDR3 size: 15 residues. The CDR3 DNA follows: TGTGCCAGCACCCTCCGACAGGGGCTTTCCTACGAGCAGTACTTC. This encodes CASTLRQGLSYEQYF.

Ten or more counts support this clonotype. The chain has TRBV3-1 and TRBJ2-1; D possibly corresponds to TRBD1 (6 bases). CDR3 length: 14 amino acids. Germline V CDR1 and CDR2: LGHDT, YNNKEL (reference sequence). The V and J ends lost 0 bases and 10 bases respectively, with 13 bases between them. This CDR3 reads CASSQDHGQGEQFF. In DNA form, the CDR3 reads TGTGCCAGCAGCCAAGATCATGGGCAGGGGGAGCAGTTCTTC.